These 27 T cell receptor beta chains came from one sample sequenced in a study of cytomegalovirus exposure and HLA in healthy donors. 60 Vbeta and 13 Jbeta primers were used in PCR. TCRdb's copy holds only in-frame clones and misses some; the assay was immunoSEQ multiplex PCR. The table has fewer than 45,000 clones, 90% to 95% seen once; the top ten hold roughly 3%. Input material: PBMCs. All receptors come from a woman aged 18-35 years in good health and CMV-seronegative.

This rearrangement joins TRBV30 to TRBJ2-1; D is possibly TRBD2 (5 bases). CDR1 and CDR2 (germline): GTSNPN, SVGIG (reference sequence). V was cut by 5 bases and J by 4 bases, with 9 bases left in between. CDR3 length: 12 residues. The CDR3 coding sequence is TGTGCCTGGGGAGCGGCTTACAATGAGCAGTTCTTC. It codes for CAWGAAYNEQFF.

V and J are TRBV7-2 and TRBJ1-4; 7 nucleotides line up with TRBD1. Germline-derived CDR1 and CDR2 are SGHTA and FQGNSA. V gave up 3 bases and J gave up 3 bases; unmatched junction bases: 4. The length of the CDR3 is 15 residues. The CDR3 is CASSFDRASNEKLFF. CDR3 sequence (DNA): TGTGCCAGCAGCTTTGACAGGGCCTCTAATGAAAAACTGTTTTTT.

The chain uses TRBV6-1 and TRBJ1-1; 7 bases match TRBD1. This CDR3 has 15 residues. Germline V gene sequence: CDR1 MNHNS, CDR2 SASEGT. The J segment lost 5 bases and the V segment lost 4 bases, leaving 10 bases of the junction unmatched. The chain's CDR3 is CASSGVKGGRTEAFF. CDR3 DNA: TGTGCCAGCAGTGGGGTTAAAGGGGGCAGGACTGAAGCTTTCTTT.

This clone is a singleton in its sample. The chain is built from TRBV5-1 and TRBJ1-2; 8 positions match TRBD1. Germline trimming cut 3 bases from V and 6 bases from J; bases unmatched to any gene: 10. CDR1 is SGHRS, CDR2 YFSETQ, per germline. The CDR3 runs to 15 residues. CDR3 nucleotide sequence: TGCGCCAGCAGCTCCGGACAGGGTGTATTTAATGGCTACACCTTC. This encodes CASSSGQGVFNGYTF.

The rearrangement links TRBV27 to TRBJ2-7; TRBD2 aligns across 7 bases. The CDR3 covers 15 residues. With V trimmed by 4 bases and J by 2 bases, 8 bases remained unmatched. Germline V lookup: CDR1 MNHEY, CDR2 SMNVEV (reference sequence). DNA of the CDR3: TGTGCCAGCAGTTCCCAGACTAGCTCTACCTACGAGCAGTACTTC. This codes for CASSSQTSSTYEQYF.

The chain has TRBV4-2 and TRBJ2-5; weak D call: TRBD1 (6 bases). CDR3 size: 16 residues. CDR1 LGHNA and CDR2 YNFKEQ come from the germline V gene. The V gene lost 4 bases and the J gene lost 0 bases, with 15 bases spanning the gap. The CDR3 region is CASSPFTGTYQETQYF. The CDR3 DNA sequence: TGTGCCAGCAGCCCTTTCACAGGGACGTACCAAGAGACCCAGTACTTC.

The V and J genes are TRBV7-9 and TRBJ2-3; D is possibly TRBD2 (5 bases). Trimming took 0 bases from V and 5 from J, leaving 18 bases between them. The CDR3 is made up of 17 amino acids. Germline values: CDR1 SEHNR, CDR2 FQNEAQ (reference sequence). CDR3 residues: CASSLAAGSPAGDTQYF. CDR3 coding DNA: TGTGCCAGCAGCTTAGCCGCGGGCTCTCCTGCGGGAGATACGCAGTATTTT.

A single count supports this clone. This chain uses TRBV7-6 with TRBJ1-2; 7 bases map to TRBD1. Germline V gene data show CDR1 as SGHVS and CDR2 as FNYEAQ. This CDR3 contains 14 residues. Unmatched junction bases numbered 11, after V lost 5 bases and J lost 8 bases. CDR3 amino acids: CASSGGTELAGYTF. As DNA, the CDR3 is TGTGCCAGCAGCGGAGGGACAGAACTCGCGGGCTACACCTTC. Filled out from reference TRBV7-6 and TRBJ1-2, the complete variable domain reads GAGVSQSPRYKVTKRGQDVALRCDPISGHVSLYWYRQALGQGPEFLTYFNYEAQQDKSGLPNDRFSAERPEGSISTLTIQRTEQRDSAMYRCASSGGTELAGYTFGSGTRLTVV.

This rearrangement joins TRBV15 to TRBJ2-3; TRBD2 might be the D (5 bases). Germline assignment: CDR1 LNHNV and CDR2 YYDKDF (reference sequence). The V end lost 3 bases, the J end lost 4 bases, and 11 bases lay between the germline ends. There are 14 residues in the CDR3. The CDR3 region has the DNA TGTGCCACCAGCAGCCGGCTGAGGGCAGATACGCAGTATTTT. Residues: CATSSRLRADTQYF.

This sequence joins TRBV19 and TRBJ1-2; TRBD1 might be the D (6 bases). The CDR3 loop spans 13 amino acids. Per the germline V gene, CDR1 is LNHDA and CDR2 is SQIVND (reference sequence). The V gene lost 3 bases and the J gene lost 1 base, with 6 bases spanning the gap. Here the CDR3 reads CASSMDSNYGYTF. CDR3 nucleotides: TGTGCCAGTAGTATGGACAGTAACTATGGCTACACCTTC.

J is TRBJ2-7 and V is TRBV7-8; a weak D match, TRBD1 (5 bases). Germline CDR1 and CDR2: SGHVS and FQNEAQ. The V gene lost 1 base and the J gene lost 0 bases, with 13 bases spanning the gap. This CDR3 is built from 16 residues. The CDR3 sequence: CASSLDAGSTSYEQYF. CDR3 nucleotides: TGTGCCAGCAGCTTAGACGCAGGGTCAACCTCCTACGAGCAGTACTTC.

The chain carries TRBV7-9 and TRBJ2-2; D might be TRBD2 (6 bases). Germline CDR1 SEHNR, CDR2 FQNEAQ (reference sequence). Trimming left V 4 bases short and J 6 bases short, with 15 bases between. The CDR3 length is 15 residues. CDR3 nucleotides: TGTGCCAGCAGCTCCGGGGGTGGCGGCGCCGGGGAGCTGTTTTTT. Translation: CASSSGGGGAGELFF.

This chain uses TRBV6-6 with TRBJ2-3, with D perhaps matching TRBD2 (5 bases). V lost 5 bases, J lost 0 bases, and 12 bases lay in between. The CDR3 has 15 residues. The germline gives CDR1 MNHNY, CDR2 SVGAGI (reference sequence). The CDR3 DNA follows: TGTGCCAGCAGTAAACTTAGCGTGAGCACAGATACGCAGTATTTT. Amino acid sequence: CASSKLSVSTDTQYF.

The rearrangement links TRBV6-1 to TRBJ1-1, with D tentatively TRBD1 (6 bases). The CDR3 has 11 amino acids. CDR1 and CDR2 (germline): MNHNS, SASEGT. V was trimmed by 2 bases and J by 13 bases, leaving 11 bases between them. Written as DNA, the CDR3 is TGTGCCAGCAGTGAAATGACAGGAGTTTTCTTT. Translation gives CASSEMTGVFF.

The chain is built from TRBV7-3 and TRBJ2-1; 10 nucleotides agree with TRBD2. The V segment lost 2 bases and the J segment 4 bases; nucleotides outside the gene matches: 5. The CDR3 covers 16 residues. The germline gives CDR1 SGHTA, CDR2 FQGTGA. The CDR3 DNA is TGTGCCAGCAGCTTATTTTTGGGACTAGCGTACAATGAGCAGTTCTTC. Protein product: CASSLFLGLAYNEQFF.

V and J are TRBV7-9 and TRBJ1-2, with 7 positions matching TRBD1. The germline V gene encodes CDR1 SEHNR and CDR2 FQNEAQ (reference sequence). There are 13 residues in the CDR3. V dropped 1 base and J dropped 8; count of bases not matched to a gene: 4. CDR3 nucleotides: TGTGCCAGCAGCTTAGGGACAGGTGGGGGCTACACCTTC. It is translated as CASSLGTGGGYTF.

The chain carries TRBV6-1 and TRBJ2-5; D possibly corresponds to TRBD1 (6 bases). This CDR3 spans 13 amino acids. From germline, CDR1 is MNHNS and CDR2 SASEGT. The V end lost 3 bases, the J end lost 7 bases, and 12 bases lay between the germline ends. The CDR3 here is CASSDTGFRTQYF. In DNA form, the CDR3 reads TGTGCCAGCAGTGACACAGGGTTTAGGACCCAGTACTTC.

In this sample, this clone turned up once. The V and J genes are TRBV18 and TRBJ2-7; D remains unclear. The germline V and J ends were trimmed by 3 bases and 9 bases, with 9 bases remaining between them. Germline CDR1 is KGHSH and CDR2 is LQKENI. The CDR3 extends over 11 amino acids. The CDR3 region is CASSPTRGQYF. CDR3 DNA: TGTGCCAGCTCACCGACCCGAGGGCAGTACTTC.

The CDR3 spells CASSLGLNQPQHF. DNA of the CDR3: TGTGCCAGCAGCTTAGGTCTCAATCAGCCCCAGCATTTT. This chain links TRBV11-2 with TRBJ1-5; D is unclear. This CDR3 is 13 amino acids long. Trimming stripped 1 base from V and 3 bases from J, with 4 bases between. Germline CDR1 SGHAT, CDR2 FQNNGV.

The chain carries TRBV29-1 and TRBJ2-1, with 7 bases that match TRBD1. Germline loops: CDR1 SQVTM, CDR2 ANQGSEA. The CDR3 has 15 amino acids. With V trimmed by 0 bases and J by 6 bases, 8 bases remained unmatched. CDR3 amino acids: CSVEDIGGAFNEQFF. CDR3 DNA: TGCAGCGTTGAAGATATAGGGGGCGCGTTCAATGAGCAGTTCTTC.

V and J are TRBV28 and TRBJ1-3; D gene ambiguous. This CDR3 has 12 residues. Looked up from germline, CDR1 is MDHEN and CDR2 is SYDVKM. Trimming left V 8 bases short and J 0 bases short, with 5 bases between. The CDR3 DNA sequence: TGTGCCAGCGGGCTCTCTGGAAACACCATATATTTT. Translation gives CASGLSGNTIYF.

V gene TRBV7-2 combines with J gene TRBJ2-1; D may be TRBD2 (5 bases). Per the germline V gene, CDR1 is SGHTA and CDR2 is FQGNSA. With 5 bases removed from V and 7 bases from J, the gap between germline ends came to 12 bases. The CDR3 sequence is 13 residues long. CDR3 nucleotide sequence: TGTGCCAGCAGCGCGGGCGGGCGGAATGAGCAGTTCTTC. This translates into CASSAGGRNEQFF. The whole variable domain, remainder taken from reference TRBV7-2 and TRBJ2-1, is GAGVSQSPSNKVTEKGKDVELRCDPISGHTALYWYRQSLGQGLEFLIYFQGNSAPDKSGLPSDRFSAERTGGSVSTLTIQRTQQEDSAVYLCASSAGGRNEQFFGPGTRLTVL.

The chain links TRBV6-4 to TRBJ2-1; 14 bases are a match to TRBD2. Germline CDR1 MRHNA, CDR2 SNTAGT. There are 16 residues in the CDR3. Trimming removed 2 bases from V and 7 bases from J; junction bases left unmatched: 4. The DNA of the CDR3 is TGTGCCAGCAGTGACCAGGGACTAGCGGGAGTGAATGAGCAGTTCTTC. Encoded protein: CASSDQGLAGVNEQFF.

DNA for the CDR3: TGTGCCAGCAGCCTAGGGACAGACTTCACTGAAGCTTTCTTT. This encodes CASSLGTDFTEAFF. The chain joins TRBV7-8 to TRBJ1-1, with 7 bases identical to TRBD1. Germline V gives CDR1 SGHVS, CDR2 FQNEAQ. V lost 5 bases and J lost 4; bases outside the gene matches: 7. The CDR3 is 14 amino acids.

The chain employs TRBV27 and TRBJ2-1, with D possibly matching TRBD2 (5 bases). Germline assignment: CDR1 MNHEY and CDR2 SMNVEV (reference sequence). The V end lost 0 bases, the J end lost 1 base, and 10 bases lay between the germline ends. The CDR3 contains 16 residues. In DNA form, the CDR3 reads TGTGCCAGCAGTTTATCCGTTGAGCGGTCCTACAATGAGCAGTTCTTC. It encodes CASSLSVERSYNEQFF.

Concerning this clone itself: No conserved phenylalanine or tryptophan is present at the end of the CDR3, so a read error is the likely explanation. CDR3 DNA: TGTGCCAGCAGCCCTCTGGCGGGGGTAATCTACGAGCAGTACCTC. As protein: CASSPLAGVIYEQYL. This rearrangement joins TRBV14 to TRBJ2-7, with TRBD2 matching over 7 bases. The CDR3 spans 15 residues. CDR1 and CDR2 from the germline V gene are SGHDN and FVKESK. V shed 4 bases, J shed 3 bases, and the junction held 9 bases outside the gene matches.

This chain connects TRBV4-2 to TRBJ2-3, with TRBD1 identical over 8 bases. The CDR3 has 19 residues. V was clipped by 0 bases and J by 2 bases; unmatched bases: 13. Germline V gives CDR1 LGHNA, CDR2 YNFKEQ. The CDR3 protein is CASSQEGPAQGAITDTQYF. Written as DNA, the CDR3 is TGTGCCAGCAGCCAAGAGGGCCCCGCGCAGGGGGCAATCACAGATACGCAGTATTTT.